This TCR beta chain came from a study of T cell responses to AZD1222 COVID-19 vaccine. This clone was seen only once. Antigen unknown. Study-level results: Recipients of AZD1222 seropositive at baseline numbered only 5 to 7. Epitopes outside B.1.351 and B.1.1.7 mutated regions reportedly drew nearly half of spike TCRs. White British donors predominated, females outnumbered males, and clonal diversity was possibly underestimated.

Method: immunoSEQ multiplex PCR; TCRdb's copy keeps in-frame clones and lacks some. The sample records about 150,000 clones, around 93% being singletons. The CDR3 runs to 14 residues. V lost 3 bases, J lost 3 bases, and 11 bases lay in between. CDR1 is SEHNR, CDR2 FQNEAQ, per germline (reference sequence). The sequence was collected from an adult in good health. The material sequenced was peripheral blood, taken on day 0 of AZD1222 vaccination. This chain joins TRBV7-9 and TRBJ1-2, with a weak D call TRBD1 (5 bases). The CDR3 DNA sequence: TGTGCCAGCAGCTTTGTTGAGGGGCACTATGGCTACACCTTC. Its protein is CASSFVEGHYGYTF.